This TCR beta chain was profiled in a study of human T cells and chemical hapten exposure. Per the germline V gene, CDR1 is LGHNT and CDR2 is FRNRAP. V gave up 0 bases and J gave up 6 bases, with 2 bases separating them. The CDR3 consists of 12 residues. TCRdb itself ran the RACE reads through MiXCR, one entry per CDR3 protein. This table has tens of thousands of distinct CDR3 sequences, around 10% appearing once. Stated time point: pre-sensitization, week 0. Treatment of the sample: therapeutic diphenylcyclopropenone sensitization with weekly scalp DPC. The table lists this clonotype with many counts.

This receptor was taken from a woman aged 35 to 49 with alopecia areata. Some clones in this sample may be carry-over from other donors' samples. This specimen consisted of whole blood, obtained in connection with sensitization to the hapten diphenylcyclopropenone (DPC). This chain joins TRBV12-5 and TRBJ2-2; D unresolved. CDR3 amino acids: CASGLVSGELFF. In nucleotides, the CDR3 is TGTGCTAGTGGTTTGGTATCCGGGGAGCTGTTTTTT. Based on the CDR3 plus reference TRBV12-5 and TRBJ2-2, the full variable domain is DARVTQTPRHKVTEMGQEVTMRCQPILGHNTVFWYRQTMMQGLELLAYFRNRAPLDDSGMPKDRFSAEMPDATLATLKIQPSEPRDSAVYFCASGLVSGELFFGEGSRLTVL.